The rows below give T cell receptor beta chains drawn from one sample of a study of cytomegalovirus exposure and HLA in healthy donors. TCRdb's copy holds only in-frame clones and misses some; the assay was immunoSEQ multiplex PCR. The sample consists of fewer than 250,000 clones, 65% to 85% of them appearing once. Sample: PBMCs. Source of these receptors: a young man in good health and CMV-seronegative. Each CDR3 is given with its conserved first and last residue. D genes are given only for firm matches. The listing skips clone size in some rows; elsewhere it reads once, few, many or a size class.

d_gene: TRBD1
j_gene: TRBJ1-2
v_gene: TRBV6-4
abundance: NA
CDR3aa: CASGGTGLGYTF
CDR3nt: TGTGCCAGCGGAGGGACAGGGCTTGGCTACACCTTC

d_gene: NA
j_gene: TRBJ2-7
v_gene: TRBV10-3
abundance: NA
CDR3aa: CAISEWTDSYEQYF
CDR3nt: TGTGCCATCAGTGAGTGGACAGACTCCTACGAGCAGTACTTC

d_gene: NA
j_gene: TRBJ1-4
v_gene: TRBV10-1
abundance: few
CDR3aa: CASSEGQATNEKLFF
CDR3nt: TGCGCCAGCAGTGAGGGGCAGGCAACTAATGAAAAACTGTTTTTT

d_gene: TRBD2
j_gene: TRBJ2-7
v_gene: TRBV28
abundance: NA
CDR3aa: CASSLRLAGHYEQYF
CDR3nt: TGTGCCAGCAGTTTGAGACTAGCGGGCCACTACGAGCAGTACTTC

d_gene: TRBD2
j_gene: TRBJ2-1
v_gene: TRBV7-6
abundance: NA
CDR3aa: CASSFGVGGPYNEQFF
CDR3nt: TGTGCCAGCAGCTTTGGTGTGGGAGGGCCTTACAATGAGCAGTTCTTC

d_gene: TRBD1
j_gene: TRBJ1-1
v_gene: TRBV7-9
abundance: NA
CDR3aa: CASSQNTGATEAFF
CDR3nt: TGTGCCAGCAGCCAAAATACAGGGGCCACTGAAGCTTTCTTT

d_gene: NA
j_gene: TRBJ2-5
v_gene: TRBV28
abundance: NA
CDR3aa: CASSFVDSDQETQYF
CDR3nt: TGTGCCAGCAGTTTCGTGGACAGCGACCAAGAGACCCAGTACTTC

d_gene: NA
j_gene: TRBJ2-4
v_gene: TRBV7-9
abundance: NA
CDR3aa: CSSNSGDGIQYF
CDR3nt: TGTTCCAGCAACTCGGGGGACGGCATTCAGTACTTC

d_gene: TRBD2
j_gene: TRBJ2-7
v_gene: TRBV27
abundance: few
CDR3aa: CASSRLADFYEQYF
CDR3nt: TGTGCCAGCAGTCGACTAGCGGACTTCTACGAGCAGTACTTC

d_gene: NA
j_gene: TRBJ1-2
v_gene: TRBV29-1
abundance: NA
CDR3aa: CSVPDPERLWVGYGYTF
CDR3nt: TGCAGCGTCCCAGACCCAGAAAGACTCTGGGTCGGCTATGGCTACACCTTC

d_gene: TRBD1
j_gene: TRBJ2-2
v_gene: TRBV5-1
abundance: NA
CDR3aa: CASTRDRGLNTGELFF
CDR3nt: TGCGCCAGCACGAGGGACAGGGGCCTGAACACCGGGGAGCTGTTTTTT

d_gene: NA
j_gene: TRBJ1-1
v_gene: TRBV30
abundance: NA
CDR3aa: CAWKNGGGTEAFF
CDR3nt: TGTGCCTGGAAAAACGGCGGGGGCACTGAAGCTTTCTTT

d_gene: TRBD2
j_gene: TRBJ2-1
v_gene: TRBV4-3
abundance: NA
CDR3aa: CASSQVVAGGANEQFF
CDR3nt: TGCGCCAGCAGCCAAGTCGTTGCGGGGGGCGCCAATGAGCAGTTCTTC

d_gene: TRBD1
j_gene: TRBJ2-1
v_gene: TRBV4-2
abundance: once
CDR3aa: CASSPLGTGVADEQFF
CDR3nt: TGTGCCAGCAGCCCACTAGGGACAGGGGTGGCGGATGAGCAGTTCTTC

d_gene: TRBD1
j_gene: TRBJ1-5
v_gene: TRBV19
abundance: NA
CDR3aa: CASSRGQSAGPQHF
CDR3nt: TGTGCCAGTAGTAGGGGACAGTCGGCGGGGCCCCAGCATTTT

d_gene: NA
j_gene: TRBJ1-1
v_gene: TRBV11-2
abundance: few
CDR3aa: CASSRNGVNGAEAFF
CDR3nt: TGTGCCAGCAGCCGCAACGGGGTAAACGGGGCTGAAGCTTTCTTT

d_gene: TRBD1
j_gene: TRBJ2-1
v_gene: TRBV5-4
abundance: NA
CDR3aa: CASSELGQGGEQFF
CDR3nt: TGTGCCAGCAGCGAACTGGGACAGGGAGGTGAGCAGTTCTTC

d_gene: TRBD1
j_gene: TRBJ1-1
v_gene: TRBV4-3
abundance: NA
CDR3aa: CASSLFRQGHLNTEAFF
CDR3nt: TGCGCCAGCAGCCTTTTTCGACAGGGACACTTGAACACTGAAGCTTTCTTT

d_gene: NA
j_gene: TRBJ2-1
v_gene: TRBV7-7
abundance: NA
CDR3aa: CASSLGGTGNEQFF
CDR3nt: TGTGCTAGCAGCTTAGGGGGGACTGGGAATGAGCAGTTCTTC

d_gene: NA
j_gene: TRBJ1-1
v_gene: TRBV7-2
abundance: NA
CDR3aa: CASSLTRDTEAFF
CDR3nt: TGTGCCAGCAGCTTAACCCGGGACACTGAAGCTTTCTTT

d_gene: NA
j_gene: TRBJ2-1
v_gene: TRBV19
abundance: once
CDR3aa: CASSITDLSYNEQFF
CDR3nt: TGTGCCAGTAGTATCACAGACCTCTCCTACAATGAGCAGTTCTTC

d_gene: NA
j_gene: TRBJ2-7
v_gene: TRBV7-9
abundance: NA
CDR3aa: CASSPISNRDSLNEQYF
CDR3nt: TGTGCCAGCAGCCCGATTTCCAACCGGGACTCGTTGAACGAGCAGTACTTC

d_gene: NA
j_gene: TRBJ2-2
v_gene: TRBV11-1
abundance: NA
CDR3aa: CASSREASGTGELFF
CDR3nt: TGTGCCAGCAGCCGTGAGGCATCGGGCACCGGGGAGCTGTTTTTT

d_gene: NA
j_gene: TRBJ1-2
v_gene: TRBV27
abundance: NA
CDR3aa: CASRLDEVGGYTF
CDR3nt: TGTGCCAGCAGATTAGACGAGGTCGGTGGCTACACCTTC

d_gene: TRBD1
j_gene: TRBJ1-5
v_gene: TRBV15
abundance: NA
CDR3aa: CATSRVRGAVNQPQHF
CDR3nt: TGTGCCACCAGCAGAGTCAGGGGGGCCGTCAATCAGCCCCAGCATTTT

d_gene: TRBD1
j_gene: TRBJ2-7
v_gene: TRBV28
abundance: NA
CDR3aa: CASSPKSPGQGFFEQYF
CDR3nt: TGTGCCAGCAGCCCGAAAAGTCCGGGACAGGGCTTTTTCGAGCAGTACTTC

d_gene: NA
j_gene: TRBJ2-7
v_gene: TRBV29-1
abundance: NA
CDR3aa: CSVETGQTSYEQYF
CDR3nt: TGCAGCGTTGAAACTGGACAGACCTCCTACGAGCAGTACTTC

d_gene: TRBD2
j_gene: TRBJ2-1
v_gene: TRBV4-3
abundance: NA
CDR3aa: CASSQDSTSGSYNEQFF
CDR3nt: TGCGCCAGCAGCCAAGATAGCACTAGCGGGAGTTACAATGAGCAGTTCTTC

d_gene: TRBD1
j_gene: TRBJ1-1
v_gene: TRBV28
abundance: NA
CDR3aa: CASSSRTGSNTEAFF
CDR3nt: TGTGCCAGCAGTTCCCGGACAGGATCGAACACTGAAGCTTTCTTT